Given below is one TCR beta chain in context. The antigen it recognizes is unknown. The record has no base qualities; no much larger clone is one base away. TCRbeta CDR3 regions were amplified from genomic DNA by means of the immunoSEQ Assay, a bias-controlled multiplex PCR. The original pipeline was this. The number of nucleated cells in each sample was estimated from the amplification of reference gene primers within the assay. To quantify the absolute abundance of each unique TCRbeta CDR3 rearrangement, sequence reads were collapsed and filtered. Productive Simpson clonality was computed per sample as the square root of Simpson's diversity index over productive rearrangements. TCRdb obtained this table from immuneACCESS and retained in-frame rearrangements with V and J assigned. These tables miss some clones; where compared with another copy, unresolved V genes account for less than half of the shortfall, and the remainder is unexplained. V, J and clone size are those of that table, while D and trimming were read from the DNA. In all, the sample holds some 94,000 clones, and roughly 84% of those were seen once. Clones ranked in the top ten supply under 2% of the sample.

Whole blood was collected in K2EDTA tubes by collaborating institutions according to the institutions' own protocols. Collaborator samples were shipped for TCRbeta analysis as frozen whole blood, isolated PBMCs, or DNA extracted from either sample type. The germline V gene sets CDR1 to SGHTS and CDR2 to YDEGEE. V is pared back by 0 bases and J by 0 bases, with 9 bases lying between the germline termini. The CDR3 spans 16 residues, from the cysteine through the phenylalanine. This entry keeps only the CDR3 DNA: 48 bases, framed from base 1. The sample belongs to a study of blood T cell repertoires in COVID-19 (dated by TCRdb to 2018 to 2020). For the wider study: Samples from collaborators originated in the United States, Italy and Spain and spanned both the acute and convalescent phases of COVID-19. Where available, HLA class I and class II types were taken from metadata supplied by the sample provider and were not determined by assay-based typing. The prospective study material was composed of cDNA or gDNA derived from T cells, B-cell-depleted T cells, or PBMCs. Samples were obtained from the ongoing ImmuneRACE study (first 160 participants) and from about 1,300 subjects provided by 6 global collaborators. The dataset comprised deeply sampled blood TCRbeta repertoires from subjects exposed to, actively infected with, or recovered from COVID-19. The repertoires were made available in a free public database intended to serve as a resource for research on the immune response to SARS-CoV-2. Sample metadata almost always included a de-identified subject ID, COVID-19 status, age in years and sex.

What the authors observed across the whole study: The amount of clinical and demographic metadata varied by source and participant and was provided uncurated.

Recombination connected TRBV5-8 to TRBJ2-2; perhaps TRBD1 is the D gene, with 6 bases matching. Sequencing was done on a sample of peripheral blood. The clonotype originates from a man aged 65 to 79 with active or convalescent COVID-19. The CDR3 region reads CASSLDRASNTGELFF. The bases are TGTGCCAGCAGCTTGGACAGGGCGTCGAACACCGGGGAGCTGTTTTTT.